This is a list of T cell receptor beta chains from one sample in a study of T-cell reconstitution after alpha-beta-depleted transplantation in children. TCRdb fed the PCR reads into MiXCR, producing one record per CDR3 protein. The sample includes 450,000 to 600,000 distinct CDR3 sequences, under 12% of them seen just once. The sequences come from PBMCs, collected before TCRalphabeta/CD19-depleted stem cell transplant. Receptors originate from a child aged 2 to 10 with inherited bone marrow failure, due to receive a stem cell transplant. Both conserved end residues are part of each CDR3. The D gene is left open where the match is weak. Clone size appears in some rows only: once, few, many, or a class for an expanded clone.

size,V,J,D,DNA,CDR3
many,TRBV29-1,TRBJ1-1,-,TGCAGCGTTCTTGGGCACACTGAAGCTTTCTTT,CSVLGHTEAFF
-,TRBV7-2,TRBJ2-1,TRBD1,TGTGCCAGCAGCCCTAGGACAGGGATGCAGTTCTTC,CASSPRTGMQFF
many,TRBV20-1,TRBJ2-1,-,TGCAGTGCTAGAGGCCAAGAGCGGCCAGCCTACAATGAGCAGTTCTTC,CSARGQERPAYNEQFF
-,TRBV7-2,TRBJ2-7,-,TGTGCCAGCACCAGGGGGGCGGCAGGGGGCTACGAGCAGTACTTC,CASTRGAAGGYEQYF
many,TRBV10-3,TRBJ2-7,-,TGTGCCATCAGGTCCCCGGACGCAGTCCCTTACGAGCAGTACTTC,CAIRSPDAVPYEQYF
many,TRBV29-1,TRBJ2-2,-,TGCAGCGTTCTCGGTCCGAACACCGGGGAGCTGTTTTTT,CSVLGPNTGELFF
many,TRBV24-1,TRBJ1-2,-,TGTGCCACCAGTGATTGGGGAGTCGACTATGGCTACACCTTC,CATSDWGVDYGYTF
many,TRBV12-3/TRBV12-4,TRBJ2-7,TRBD1,TGTGCCAGCAGTGGACAGGGGGCTTATGACGAGCAGTACTTC,CASSGQGAYDEQYF
-,TRBV4-3,TRBJ2-4,TRBD2,TGCGCCAGCAGCCGTGTATCCACTAGCGGGAGGGCCGGGGCCAAAAACATTCAGTACTTC,CASSRVSTSGRAGAKNIQYF
many,TRBV5-1,TRBJ2-1,TRBD2,TGCGCCAGCAGGACAACTAGCGGGAGGCCGGCTTGGGGGCAGTTCTTC,CASRTTSGRPAWGQFF
-,TRBV29-1,TRBJ2-3,-,TGCAGCCCTACGCAGGGTGGAGATACGCAGTATTTT,CSPTQGGDTQYF
many,TRBV28,TRBJ2-2,TRBD2,TGTGCCGCGCCGCTAGCGGACATAAACACCGGGGAGCTGTTTTTT,CAAPLADINTGELFF
many,TRBV4-3,TRBJ2-1,-,TGCGCCAGCAGTCGGCTCAGTGGAGGCAATGAGCAGTTCTTC,CASSRLSGGNEQFF
-,TRBV30,TRBJ1-1,TRBD1,TGTGCCTGGGACAGGGGAGTTTTGAACACTGAAGCTTTCTTT,CAWDRGVLNTEAFF
-,TRBV18,TRBJ2-7,-,TGTGCCAGCTCACCACCGGATAGGGGTCGGTACGAGCAGTACTTC,CASSPPDRGRYEQYF
many,TRBV2,TRBJ2-7,-,TGTGCCAGCAGTGAAGTGGGTTACGAGCAGTACTTC,CASSEVGYEQYF
few,TRBV4-3,TRBJ1-2,TRBD1,TGCGCCAGCAGCCTAGGACAGGGGGCTTTCTATGGCTACACCTTC,CASSLGQGAFYGYTF
-,TRBV29-1,TRBJ1-2,-,TGCAGCGTTGTGGGGAGACAGCACTATGGCTACACCTTC,CSVVGRQHYGYTF
-,TRBV6-2/TRBV6-3,TRBJ2-7,-,TGTGCCAGCAGGCCGCCGCGTCTCAGGCACGAGCAGTACTTC,CASRPPRLRHEQYF
many,TRBV6-5,TRBJ1-3,-,TGTGCCAGCAGTTACCGGGCCTTTGTCTCTGGAAACACCATATATTTT,CASSYRAFVSGNTIYF
-,TRBV5-1,TRBJ1-4,TRBD1,TGCGCCAGCAGCTTGGTAGGGGGCCGTAATGAAAAACTGTTTTTT,CASSLVGGRNEKLFF
many,TRBV4-3,TRBJ2-7,TRBD1,TGCGCCAGCAGCACAACCGGGACAGGGCCCCACGAGCAGTACTTC,CASSTTGTGPHEQYF
many,TRBV12-3/TRBV12-4,TRBJ1-3,-,TGTGCCAGCTCACGCGAAACCTCTGGAAACACCATATATTTT,CASSRETSGNTIYF
many,TRBV10-3,TRBJ2-7,TRBD1,TGTGCCATCACTTCCGGACAGGGGGCTTCCTACGAGCAGTACTTC,CAITSGQGASYEQYF
few,TRBV24-1,TRBJ2-5,TRBD1,TGTGCCACCAGTGACAGGACAGGGGGGGGGGAGACCCAGTACTTC,CATSDRTGGGETQYF
-,TRBV4-1,TRBJ2-1,TRBD2,TGCGCCAGCAGCCAAGAAGGGACAGCGGGAGGGCGCGTCAGGGAGCAGTTCTTC,CASSQEGTAGGRVREQFF
many,TRBV27,TRBJ2-5,-,TGTGCCAGCAGTTCAGGGTCTGGGGAGACCCAGTACTTC,CASSSGSGETQYF
-,TRBV5-1,TRBJ2-6,-,TGCGCCAGCAGCGCGGGATCGACCTCTGGGGCCAACGTCCTGACTTTC,CASSAGSTSGANVLTF
many,TRBV5-1,TRBJ1-1,TRBD1,TGCGCCAGCAGCTTAGCACGGGACAGGGGGCGCGACACTGAAGCTTTCTTT,CASSLARDRGRDTEAFF
many,TRBV5-1,TRBJ2-5,-,TGCGCCAGCAGCACAACGGACGCGGTGGCCCAGTACTTC,CASSTTDAVAQYF
many,TRBV20-1,TRBJ2-1,TRBD2,TGCAGTGCTACAGGGCTAGCGGGGACCTACAATGAGCAGTTCTTC,CSATGLAGTYNEQFF
many,TRBV4-3,TRBJ2-4,-,TGCGCCAGCAGCCAAGATCGGCAGAATAAAAACATTCAGTACTTC,CASSQDRQNKNIQYF
many,TRBV4-3,TRBJ2-7,TRBD1,TGCGCCAGCAGCCCATCGTGGGGACAGGCCTCCTACGAGCAGTACTTC,CASSPSWGQASYEQYF
many,TRBV6-2/TRBV6-3,TRBJ2-7,-,TGTGCCAGCAGTTTGCTAGATCAACCCTACGAGCAGTACTTC,CASSLLDQPYEQYF
many,TRBV3-1,TRBJ2-3,-,TGTGCCAGCAGCCAAGTAAAGCGGTGGCAGCAGAGCACAGATACGCAGTATTTT,CASSQVKRWQQSTDTQYF
many,TRBV12-3/TRBV12-4,TRBJ2-5,-,TGTGCCAGCAGTTTCAGGGTGGAGACCCAGTACTTC,CASSFRVETQYF
few,TRBV2,TRBJ2-7,TRBD1,TGTGCCAGCAGCACCGGGACAGGGATCGAGCAGTACTTC,CASSTGTGIEQYF
many,TRBV27,TRBJ2-3,-,TGTGCCAGCAGTTTATATGGCAGCACAGATACGCAGTATTTT,CASSLYGSTDTQYF
many,TRBV6-1,TRBJ2-7,TRBD1,TGTGCCAGCAGTCAACCCGGGACAGGGTCCTACGAGCAGTACTTC,CASSQPGTGSYEQYF
once,TRBV30,TRBJ1-5,-,TGTGCCTGGGCGTTGGATAGCAATCAGCCCCAGCATTTT,CAWALDSNQPQHF
many,TRBV15,TRBJ2-7,-,TGTGCCACCAGCAGAGATGAAGGAGAAGAGCAGTACTTC,CATSRDEGEEQYF
many,TRBV12-3/TRBV12-4,TRBJ1-1,-,TGTGCCAGCAGTTTCTACACGACGAACACTGAAGCTTTCTTT,CASSFYTTNTEAFF
many,TRBV19,TRBJ2-1,TRBD1,TGTGCCAGTAGCGGGACAGGTAGTAGTGTTGGTCCTGACAATGAGCAGTTCTTC,CASSGTGSSVGPDNEQFF
many,TRBV9,TRBJ1-4,-,TGTGCCAGCAGCGTAGGGGGAGCAACTAATGAAAAACTGTTTTTT,CASSVGGATNEKLFF
few,TRBV4-1,TRBJ2-2,TRBD1,TGCGCCAGCAGCCAACACTATAGGGGGCGGAGTGACACCGGGGAGCTGTTTTTT,CASSQHYRGRSDTGELFF
many,TRBV2,TRBJ1-4,TRBD1,TGTGCCAGCAGTTGGGACAGGGGTCGTGAAAAACTGTTTTTT,CASSWDRGREKLFF
many,TRBV28,TRBJ1-5,-,TGTGCCAGCAGTCCGGAGGTCCTCAATCAGCCCCAGCATTTT,CASSPEVLNQPQHF
many,TRBV21-1,TRBJ2-7,-,TGTGCCAGCAGCAAAGTCGGCGGAGCCTACGAGCAGTACTTC,CASSKVGGAYEQYF
few,TRBV7-9,TRBJ2-1,TRBD2,TGTGCCAGCAGCCCGGTAGCGGGAGGGCCGAAGATTTACAATGAGCAGTTCTTC,CASSPVAGGPKIYNEQFF
many,TRBV5-6,TRBJ1-2,-,TGTGCCAGCAGCCCGGCCGGGGGGGGCTATGGCTACACCTTC,CASSPAGGGYGYTF
few,TRBV12-3/TRBV12-4,TRBJ1-2,-,TGTGCCAGCAGTGGTTATAAGGACTACACCTTC,CASSGYKDYTF
-,TRBV5-5,TRBJ1-3,-,TGTGCCAGCGGCCCAGGACAGCTCTCTGGAAACACCATATATTTT,CASGPGQLSGNTIYF
many,TRBV20-1,TRBJ2-5,-,TGCAGTGCTAGAGAAGCCTGGGGGGAGACCCAGTACTTC,CSAREAWGETQYF
many,TRBV30,TRBJ2-5,TRBD2,TGCAGCCTATGGACTAGCGGAGAGACCCAGTACTTC,CSLWTSGETQYF
few,TRBV7-2,TRBJ1-4,-,TGTGCCAGCAGCTTAAGGCGACAGTCTAATGAAAAACTGTTTTTT,CASSLRRQSNEKLFF
many,TRBV5-1,TRBJ2-3,-,TGCGCCAGCAGCCCGGGAGCTGGCACAGATACGCAGTATTTT,CASSPGAGTDTQYF